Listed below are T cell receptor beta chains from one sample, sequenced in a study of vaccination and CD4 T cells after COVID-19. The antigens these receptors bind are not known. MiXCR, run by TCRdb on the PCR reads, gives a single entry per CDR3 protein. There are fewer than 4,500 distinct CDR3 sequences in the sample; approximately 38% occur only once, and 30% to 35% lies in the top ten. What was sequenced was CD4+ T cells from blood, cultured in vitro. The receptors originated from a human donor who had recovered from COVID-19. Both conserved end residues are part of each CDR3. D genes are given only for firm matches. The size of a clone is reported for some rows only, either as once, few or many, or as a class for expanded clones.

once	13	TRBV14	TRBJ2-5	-	CASSGELGETQYF	TGTGCCAGCAGCGGCGAACTGGGAGAGACCCAGTACTTC
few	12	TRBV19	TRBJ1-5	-	CASSFRNQPQHF	TGTGCCAGTAGTTTCCGTAATCAGCCCCAGCATTTT
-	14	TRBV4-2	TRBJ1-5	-	CASSQDEGTQPQHF	TGTGCCAGCAGCCAAGATGAAGGGACTCAGCCCCAGCATTTT
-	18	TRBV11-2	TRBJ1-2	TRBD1	CASSPGDRWDLNNYGYTF	TGTGCCAGCAGCCCTGGGGACAGGTGGGACTTGAATAACTATGGCTACACCTTC
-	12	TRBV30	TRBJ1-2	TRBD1	CAWSNSGGGYTF	TGTGCCTGGAGTAACTCAGGGGGCGGCTACACCTTC
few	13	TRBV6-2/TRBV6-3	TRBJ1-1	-	CASSMDLNTEAFF	TGTGCCAGCAGCATGGACCTGAACACTGAAGCTTTCTTT
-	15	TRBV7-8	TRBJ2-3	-	CASSPRTGREDTQYF	TGTGCCAGCAGCCCGAGAACGGGTAGGGAAGATACGCAGTATTTT
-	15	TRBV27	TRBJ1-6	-	CASSLEVHGVSPLHF	TGTGCCAGCAGTTTAGAGGTCCACGGCGTTTCACCCCTCCACTTT
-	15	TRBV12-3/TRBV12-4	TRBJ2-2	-	CASSQAVGMTGELFF	TGTGCCAGCAGCCAAGCGGTGGGGATGACCGGGGAGCTGTTTTTT
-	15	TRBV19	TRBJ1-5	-	CASSIRWPSNQPQHF	TGTGCCAGTAGTATTAGGTGGCCAAGCAATCAGCCCCAGCATTTT
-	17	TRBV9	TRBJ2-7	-	CASSVGGGRGPKGEQYF	TGTGCCAGCAGCGTAGGCGGTGGGCGGGGGCCGAAGGGCGAGCAGTACTTC
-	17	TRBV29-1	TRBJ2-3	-	CSSLRVGGLRNEDTQYF	TGCAGCTCCCTACGGGTGGGGGGACTCCGTAATGAAGATACGCAGTATTTT
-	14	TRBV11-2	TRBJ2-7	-	CASSLGQASYEQYF	TGTGCCAGCAGCTTAGGACAGGCTTCCTACGAGCAGTACTTC
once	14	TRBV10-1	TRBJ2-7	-	CASSGSGSSYEQYF	TGCGCCAGCAGTGGATCGGGGAGCTCCTACGAGCAGTACTTC
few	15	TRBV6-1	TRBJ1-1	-	CASSESRGVYTEAFF	TGTGCCAGCAGTGAAAGTCGGGGGGTGTACACTGAAGCTTTCTTT
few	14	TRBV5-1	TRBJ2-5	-	CASSRDSNQETQYF	TGCGCCAGCAGCCGAGACAGTAACCAAGAGACCCAGTACTTC
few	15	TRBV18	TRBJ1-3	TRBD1	CASSRGQGQTNTIYF	TGTGCCAGCTCCAGGGGACAGGGGCAAACGAACACCATATATTTT
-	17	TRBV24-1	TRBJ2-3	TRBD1	CATSDPKGQSGTDTQYF	TGTGCCACCAGTGACCCGAAGGGACAGTCAGGAACAGATACGCAGTATTTT
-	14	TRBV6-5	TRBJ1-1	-	CASSYSELNTEAFF	TGTGCCAGCAGTTACTCTGAGCTTAACACTGAAGCTTTCTTT
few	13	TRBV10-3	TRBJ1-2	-	CAISESNRDGYTF	TGTGCCATCAGTGAGTCGAATAGGGATGGCTACACCTTC
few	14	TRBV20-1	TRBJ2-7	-	CSARAPGPGYEQYF	TGCAGTGCTAGAGCCCCAGGCCCGGGCTACGAGCAGTACTTC
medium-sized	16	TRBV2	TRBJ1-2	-	CASSDDGRGREYGYTF	TGTGCCAGCAGTGATGACGGTCGAGGGAGGGAGTATGGCTACACCTTC
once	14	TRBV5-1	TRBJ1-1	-	CASSLASGGTEAFF	TGCGCCAGCAGCTTGGCCTCCGGGGGCACTGAAGCTTTCTTT
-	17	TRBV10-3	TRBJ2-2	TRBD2	CAINPGLAGGNTGELFF	TGTGCCATCAACCCGGGACTAGCGGGGGGGAACACCGGGGAGCTGTTTTTT
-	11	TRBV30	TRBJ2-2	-	CARKDTGELFF	TGTGCCCGGAAGGACACCGGGGAGCTGTTTTTT
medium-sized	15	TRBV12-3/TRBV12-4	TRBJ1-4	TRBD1	CASSLQDRAGEKLFF	TGTGCCAGCAGTCTACAGGACAGGGCAGGTGAAAAACTGTTTTTT
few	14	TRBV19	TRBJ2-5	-	CASSPSGGVETQYF	TGTGCCAGTAGTCCCTCTGGCGGGGTCGAGACCCAGTACTTC
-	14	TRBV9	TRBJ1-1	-	CASSYTDWGTEAFF	TGTGCCAGCAGCTATACTGATTGGGGCACTGAAGCTTTCTTT
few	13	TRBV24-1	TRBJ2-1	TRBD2	CATSDARGEEQFF	TGTGCCACCAGTGATGCTCGGGGGGAAGAGCAGTTCTTC
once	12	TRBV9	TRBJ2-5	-	CASSVGGETQYF	TGTGCCAGCAGCGTAGGAGGGGAGACCCAGTACTTC
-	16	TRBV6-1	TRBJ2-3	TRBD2	CASNRLAGGPPDTQYF	TGTGCCAGCAACCGACTAGCGGGGGGGCCCCCAGATACGCAGTATTTT
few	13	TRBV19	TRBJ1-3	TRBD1	CASSPGQGHTIYF	TGTGCCAGTAGCCCGGGACAGGGACACACCATATATTTT
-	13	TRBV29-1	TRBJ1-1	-	CSVSDWGGTEAFF	TGCAGCGTTAGCGACTGGGGGGGCACTGAAGCTTTCTTT
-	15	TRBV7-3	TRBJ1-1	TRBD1	CASSSTGGLNTEAFF	TGTGCCAGCAGCTCAACAGGGGGCCTGAACACTGAAGCTTTCTTT
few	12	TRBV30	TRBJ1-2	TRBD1	CAWSPGGPGYTF	TGTGCCTGGAGTCCAGGGGGACCTGGCTACACCTTC
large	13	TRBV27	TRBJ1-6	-	CASGDRGNSPLHF	TGTGCCAGCGGTGACAGAGGGAATTCACCCCTCCACTTT
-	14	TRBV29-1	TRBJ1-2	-	CSVRNGGNDYGYTF	TGCAGCGTTCGGAACGGGGGGAATGACTATGGCTACACCTTC
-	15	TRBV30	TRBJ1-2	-	CAWSVPTGSPYGYTF	TGTGCCTGGAGTGTACCAACAGGGAGCCCCTATGGCTACACCTTC
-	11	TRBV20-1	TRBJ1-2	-	CTTDSPYGYTF	TGCACCACCGACAGCCCCTATGGCTACACCTTC
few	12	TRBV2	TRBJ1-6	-	CASSDVGSPLHF	TGTGCCAGCAGTGATGTGGGGTCACCCCTCCACTTT